A single sample is the source of the 21 T cell receptor beta chains below, sequenced in a study of T cell responses to AZD1222 COVID-19 vaccine. Profiled with immunoSEQ multiplex PCR; TCRdb holds only in-frame clones, not every one. The table has roughly 120,000 clones, 84% seen once. Here the sequenced sample was peripheral blood, taken on day 0 of AZD1222 vaccination. These receptors were taken from an adult in good health.

CDR3: CASNFGRVQGYTF. The CDR3 region has the DNA TGTGCCAGCAACTTCGGTCGGGTGCAGGGCTACACCTTC. This chain joins TRBV2 and TRBJ1-2; D is unclear. CDR3 length equals 13 residues. Germline V gives CDR1 SNHLY, CDR2 FYNNEI. With 7 bases removed from V and 8 bases from J, the gap between germline ends came to 17 bases.

This chain links TRBV6-5 with TRBJ2-1; 8 bases agree with TRBD1. V lost 4 bases and J lost 4; bases outside the gene matches: 9. CDR1 is MNHEY, CDR2 SVGAGI, per germline. The CDR3 length is 16 residues. The CDR3 DNA reads TGTGCCAGCAGTTCGTCCGGGACAGGTTGGTACAATGAGCAGTTCTTC. This gives the protein CASSSSGTGWYNEQFF.

The V and J genes are TRBV6-5 and TRBJ1-3; D gene uncertain. This CDR3 region has 15 residues. Trimming removed 7 bases from V and 2 bases from J, with 15 bases in between. Germline V gives CDR1 MNHEY, CDR2 SVGAGI. CDR3 in amino acids: CASIRSPIAGNTIYF. CDR3 DNA sequence: TGTGCCAGCATTCGTTCCCCGATCGCTGGAAACACCATATATTTT.

The chain has TRBV4-3 and TRBJ2-3; maybe TRBD1 (5 bases). The germline V and J ends were trimmed by 3 bases and 4 bases, with 17 bases remaining between them. CDR3 length: 16 amino acids. Germline lookup yields CDR1 LGHNA and CDR2 YSLEER. CDR3 nucleotides: TGCGCCAGCAGCCAGGGTTCAGGGTTTCGATCAGATACGCAGTATTTT. Amino acid sequence: CASSQGSGFRSDTQYF.

V and J are TRBV28 and TRBJ1-2; D is unclear. Germline V gene sequence: CDR1 MDHEN, CDR2 SYDVKM. The CDR3 extends over 13 amino acids. V was pared by 2 bases and J by 2 bases, with 6 bases between. The CDR3 coding sequence is TGTGCCAGCAGTTTAAAGGCAAACTATGGCTACACCTTC. Encoded protein: CASSLKANYGYTF.

This chain joins TRBV27 and TRBJ1-6; D may be TRBD1 (5 bases). The CDR3 loop spans 16 amino acids. CDR1 MNHEY and CDR2 SMNVEV come from the germline V gene (reference sequence). With 3 bases removed from V and 10 bases from J, the gap between germline ends came to 19 bases. The CDR3 coding sequence is TGTGCCAGCAGTTTCTCCCCGTTGGGGCTAGGCTCACCCCTCCACTTT. Translating it yields CASSFSPLGLGSPLHF.

The chain is built from TRBV7-2 and TRBJ1-2; TRBD1 agrees at 8 bases. The germline V gene has CDR1 SGHTA and CDR2 FQGNSA. The CDR3 covers 14 residues. The junction had 9 bases not matched to a gene; V was cut back by 4 bases and J by 8 bases. The CDR3: CASSSQGAVRGYTF. The CDR3 nucleotides read TGTGCCAGCAGCTCCCAGGGGGCTGTACGAGGCTACACCTTC.

The V call is TRBV29-1, the J call TRBJ1-3; weak D call: TRBD1 (6 bases). In germline, CDR1 is SQVTM, CDR2 ANQGSEA. CDR3 size: 16 residues. The V gene lost 1 base and the J gene lost 6 bases, with 19 bases spanning the gap. The CDR3 region has the DNA TGCAGCGTTGAAGGTTCAGGACAGATCCGATTAAACACCATATATTTT. Translated, it gives CSVEGSGQIRLNTIYF.

The chain links TRBV7-2 to TRBJ1-2; TRBD1 matches 9 bases. Germline V gene sequence: CDR1 SGHTA, CDR2 FQGNSA. The junction had 11 bases not matched to a gene; V was cut back by 5 bases and J by 7 bases. CDR3 length: 15 residues. DNA of the CDR3: TGTGCCAGCAGCAAACAGGGGGCGCAGGCGGGTGGCTACACCTTC. It codes for CASSKQGAQAGGYTF.

The chain carries TRBV10-1 and TRBJ1-1; D is undetermined. The CDR3 length is 12 residues. Germline CDR1 and CDR2: WNHNN and SYGVQD (reference sequence). Deletions cut 10 bases from V and 0 bases from J, with 9 bases between. CDR3 loop: CATRWLNTEAFF. CDR3 in DNA: TGCGCCACCCGTTGGTTGAACACTGAAGCTTTCTTT.

This clone was detected a few times. The chain combines TRBV7-6 with TRBJ2-2; no firm D call. Germline CDR1 reads SGHVS; CDR2 reads FNYEAQ. The CDR3 extends over 14 amino acids. Trimming took off 2 bases at V and 1 base at J, with 5 bases between the two ends. The CDR3 sequence: CASSLTGNTGELFF. For the CDR3, the DNA is TGTGCCAGCAGCTTAACCGGGAACACCGGGGAGCTGTTTTTT.

This clone was counted at least ten times. CDR3 sequence: CASSLGSPAYEQYF. The CDR3 DNA is TGTGCCAGCAGCTTAGGATCCCCCGCCTACGAGCAGTACTTC. The chain links TRBV7-9 to TRBJ2-7; the D is unclear. There are 14 residues in the CDR3. Per the germline V gene, CDR1 is SEHNR and CDR2 is FQNEAQ (reference sequence). The V and J ends lost 1 base and 2 bases respectively, with 9 bases between them.

The genes are TRBV2 and TRBJ2-7; tentative D call: TRBD1 (6 bases). Germline CDR1 reads SNHLY; CDR2 reads FYNNEI. Trimming cost V 6 bases and J 8 bases, with 20 bases left between them. The CDR3 length is 14 residues. The CDR3 reads CASRNGQNYEKQYF. In nucleotides, the CDR3 is TGTGCCAGCAGGAATGGACAGAACTACGAGAAGCAGTACTTC.

The chain is built from TRBV30 and TRBJ1-6; 9 bases are shared with TRBD1. The CDR3 is 17 amino acids. Trimming removed 2 bases from V and 9 bases from J; junction bases left unmatched: 14. Germline V gene sequence: CDR1 GTSNPN, CDR2 SVGIG (reference sequence). The CDR3 nucleotides read TGTGCCTGGAGTAAATACTCGACAGGGGGAAAGGGTTCACCCCTCCACTTT. Its translation is CAWSKYSTGGKGSPLHF.

This sequence joins TRBV19 and TRBJ2-3; the match to TRBD1 covers 10 bases. The CDR3 contains 15 residues. The germline V gene encodes CDR1 LNHDA and CDR2 SQIVND (reference sequence). V lost 6 bases and J lost 3; bases outside the gene matches: 6. CDR3 sequence: CASSADRGLTDTQYF. CDR3 sequence (DNA): TGTGCCAGTAGCGCAGACAGGGGGCTAACAGATACGCAGTATTTT.

This chain joins TRBV3-1 (or the pseudogene TRBV3-2) and TRBJ2-2; a weak D match, TRBD2 (6 bases). Trimming took 7 bases from V and 4 from J, leaving 19 bases between them. Germline loops: CDR1 LGHDT, CDR2 YNNKEL (reference sequence). This CDR3 comprises 16 residues. The CDR3 sequence is CASKPRAGGATGELFF. CDR3 bases: TGTGCCAGCAAGCCCCGGGCCGGGGGTGCCACCGGGGAGCTGTTTTTT.

In regard to this clone: Other DNA sequences in this specimen translate into the identical CDR3. The V and J genes are TRBV9 and TRBJ1-1; 7 nucleotides line up with TRBD1. CDR3 length equals 15 residues. Trimming took 4 bases from V and 2 from J; bases not matched to a gene: 8. Germline V gives CDR1 SGDLS, CDR2 YYNGEE. The CDR3 sequence is CASSPRDRLNTEAFF. In DNA form, the CDR3 reads TGTGCCAGCAGCCCACGGGACAGACTAAACACTGAAGCTTTCTTT. Based on the CDR3 plus reference TRBV9 and TRBJ1-1, the full variable domain is DSGVTQTPKHLITATGQRVTLRCSPRSGDLSVYWYQQSLDQGLQFLIQYYNGEERAKGNILERFSAQQFPDLHSELNLSSLELGDSALYFCASSPRDRLNTEAFFGQGTRLTVV.

The chain links TRBV3-1 (or the pseudogene TRBV3-2) to TRBJ2-7; 10 bases are shared with TRBD2. Germline values: CDR1 LGHDT, CDR2 YNNKEL (reference sequence). The CDR3 runs to 15 residues. V was pared by 4 bases and J by 0 bases, with 3 bases of the junction left unmatched. CDR3 sequence (DNA): TGTGCCAGCAGCCGAGCTAGCGGGGGCTCCTACGAGCAGTACTTC. Translation gives CASSRASGGSYEQYF.

The V gene is TRBV7-2, the J gene TRBJ1-1; D gene unclear. The V end was cut by 2 bases, the J end by 2 bases, with 21 bases between. The CDR3 loop spans 18 amino acids. Germline CDR1 SGHTA, CDR2 FQGNSA. The CDR3 reads CASSLSFGPSRLNTEAFF. CDR3 DNA: TGTGCCAGCAGCTTATCTTTTGGCCCATCGCGCCTCAACACTGAAGCTTTCTTT. The full variable domain, completed using reference TRBV7-2 and TRBJ1-1, is GAGVSQSPSNKVTEKGKDVELRCDPISGHTALYWYRQSLGQGLEFLIYFQGNSAPDKSGLPSDRFSAERTGGSVSTLTIQRTQQEDSAVYLCASSLSFGPSRLNTEAFFGQGTRLTVV.

The chain links TRBV5-1 to TRBJ2-7; perhaps TRBD1 as D (6 bases). Germline lookup yields CDR1 SGHRS and CDR2 YFSETQ. Trimming cost V 2 bases and J 4 bases, with 7 bases left between them. The CDR3 runs 12 residues. CDR3 amino acids: CASSFTGYEQYF. The CDR3 coding sequence is TGCGCCAGCAGCTTTACAGGGTACGAGCAGTACTTC.

The V and J genes are TRBV28 and TRBJ1-5, with TRBD1 as a possible D gene (5 bases). This CDR3 has 14 amino acids. The V and J ends lost 7 bases and 6 bases respectively, with 16 bases between them. CDR1 is MDHEN, CDR2 SYDVKM, per germline. DNA of the CDR3: TGTGCCAGCATTGAGATTTTGGGGGGTCAGCCCCAGCATTTT. It is translated as CASIEILGGQPQHF.